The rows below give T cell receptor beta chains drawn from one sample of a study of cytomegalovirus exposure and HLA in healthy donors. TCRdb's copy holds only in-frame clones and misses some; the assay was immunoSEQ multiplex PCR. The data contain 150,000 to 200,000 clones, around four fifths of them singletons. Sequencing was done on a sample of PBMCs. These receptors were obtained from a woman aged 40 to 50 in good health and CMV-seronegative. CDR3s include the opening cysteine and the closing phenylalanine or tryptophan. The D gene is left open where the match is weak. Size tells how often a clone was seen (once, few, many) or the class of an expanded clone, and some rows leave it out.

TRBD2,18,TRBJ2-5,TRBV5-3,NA,TGTGCCAGAAGCCACCAACCGCTACTAGCGGCGGCGGGTGAGACCCAGTACTTC,CARSHQPLLAAAGETQYF
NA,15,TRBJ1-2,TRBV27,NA,TGTGCCAGCACCTCTTCGCCCCGGGAAAACTATGGCTACACCTTC,CASTSSPRENYGYTF
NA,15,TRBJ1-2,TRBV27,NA,TGTGCCAGCAGACCGAGGCCAGGGTCAGACTATGGCTACACCTTC,CASRPRPGSDYGYTF
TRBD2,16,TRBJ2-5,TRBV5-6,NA,TGTGCCAGCAGCTTGGTTGCGGGAGGGCCGAGGGAGACCCAGTACTTC,CASSLVAGGPRETQYF
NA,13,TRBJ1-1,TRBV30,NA,TGTGCCTGGAGTCAACAGATGAACACTGAAGCTTTCTTT,CAWSQQMNTEAFF
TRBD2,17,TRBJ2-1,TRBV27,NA,TGTGCCAGCAGTTTAAGGTCTAGCGGGAGTAGGTGGGGTGAGCAGTTCTTC,CASSLRSSGSRWGEQFF
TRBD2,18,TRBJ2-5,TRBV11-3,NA,TGTGCCAGCAGTTGGGGGGTACTAGCGGGAGGGGCGCAAGAGACCCAGTACTTC,CASSWGVLAGGAQETQYF
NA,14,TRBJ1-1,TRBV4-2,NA,TGTGCCAGCAGCCCCGGGTCCATGAACACTGAAGCTTTCTTT,CASSPGSMNTEAFF
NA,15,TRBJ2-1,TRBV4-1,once,TGCGCCAGCAGCCAAGCCCCTAGCAGAAACAATGAGCAGTTCTTC,CASSQAPSRNNEQFF
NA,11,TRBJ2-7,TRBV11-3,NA,TGTGCCAGCAGCCCTAACGACGAGCAGTACTTC,CASSPNDEQYF
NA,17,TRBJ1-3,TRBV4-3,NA,TGCGCCAGCAGCCAAGAATTGGCGACTGACGCTGGAAACACCATATATTTT,CASSQELATDAGNTIYF
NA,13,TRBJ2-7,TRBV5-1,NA,TGCGCCAGCAGCCCAGCTACAGGGTACGAGCAGTACTTC,CASSPATGYEQYF
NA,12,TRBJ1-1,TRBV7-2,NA,TGTGCCAGCAGCCCGGTGAACACTGAAGCTTTCTTT,CASSPVNTEAFF
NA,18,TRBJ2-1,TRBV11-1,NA,TGTGCCAGCAGCCGACACGATGACGGGAGATGGGCCTACAATGAGCAGTTCTTC,CASSRHDDGRWAYNEQFF
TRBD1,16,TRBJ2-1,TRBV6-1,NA,TGTGCCAGCAGTGACCCAACAGGGGGATCCTACAATGAGCAGTTCTTC,CASSDPTGGSYNEQFF
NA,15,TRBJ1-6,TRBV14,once,TGTGCCAGCAGCCAAGTGGGCAGGTCCGGTTCGGCCCTCCACTTT,CASSQVGRSGSALHF
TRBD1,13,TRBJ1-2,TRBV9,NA,TGCGCCAGCAGCGTGGGACAGGGCGATGGCTACACCTTC,CASSVGQGDGYTF
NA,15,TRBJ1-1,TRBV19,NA,TGTGCCAGTAGTATAGAGGATCAGGGGAACACTGAAGCTTTCTTT,CASSIEDQGNTEAFF
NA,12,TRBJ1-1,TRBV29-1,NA,TGCAGCGTTGATTGGGGGAGGACTGAAGCTTTCTTT,CSVDWGRTEAFF
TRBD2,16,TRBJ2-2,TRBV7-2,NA,TGTGCCAGCAGCTTGGTAGGGACTAACAACCCCGGGGAGCTGTTTTTT,CASSLVGTNNPGELFF
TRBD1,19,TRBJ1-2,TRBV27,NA,TGTGCCAGCAGTTTCCGGCGTGGGACAGGGGACCGTTCTAACTATGGCTACACCTTC,CASSFRRGTGDRSNYGYTF
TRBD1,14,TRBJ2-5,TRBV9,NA,TGTGCCAGCAGCGTCGGGACAGGGATAGAGACCCAGTACTTC,CASSVGTGIETQYF
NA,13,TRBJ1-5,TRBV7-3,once,TGTGCCAGCAGCTTAGCCGGGAGTCAGCCCCAGCATTTT,CASSLAGSQPQHF
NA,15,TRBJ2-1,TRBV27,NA,TGTGCCAGCATCAGCGGGCCGAGCTCCTACAATGAGCAGTTCTTC,CASISGPSSYNEQFF
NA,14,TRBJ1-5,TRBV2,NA,TGTGCCAGCAGTGAAGATGGCAGCAATCAGCCCCAGCATTTT,CASSEDGSNQPQHF
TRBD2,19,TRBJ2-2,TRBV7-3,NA,TGTGCCAGCAGCTTAATCCCGACTAGCGGGAATGCGAACACCGGGGAGCTGTTTTTT,CASSLIPTSGNANTGELFF
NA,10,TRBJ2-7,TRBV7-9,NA,TGTGCCAGCAGCGGCCACGAGCAGTACTTC,CASSGHEQYF
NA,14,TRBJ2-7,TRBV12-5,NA,TGTGCTAGTGGTTCCCCTAGTTCCTCCTACGAGCAGTACTTC,CASGSPSSSYEQYF
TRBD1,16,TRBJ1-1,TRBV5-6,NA,TGTGCCAGCAGCTTGCGGGGCAGGGGGCAAGGTACTGAAGCTTTCTTT,CASSLRGRGQGTEAFF
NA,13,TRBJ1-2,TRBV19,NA,TGTGCCAGTAGTATTATGGCAGGCGATGGCTACACCTTC,CASSIMAGDGYTF
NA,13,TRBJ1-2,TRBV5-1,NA,TGCGCCAGCGCGGTCGATGGCCTTTATGGCTACACCTTC,CASAVDGLYGYTF